There are a few counts of the clone carrying this T cell receptor beta chain. What it recognizes is unknown. The data are from a study of human T cells and chemical hapten exposure. Study-level background: All through the roughly 25-week study, the scalp of each patient received diphenylcyclopropenone doses weekly.

Looked up from germline, CDR1 is SGHRS and CDR2 is YFSETQ. V was pared by 3 bases and J by 5 bases, with 20 bases between. The CDR3 length is 16 residues. Noted time point: patch test 3, about 24 weeks after DPC sensitization. Treatment of the sample: therapeutic diphenylcyclopropenone sensitization with weekly scalp DPC. MiXCR, applied by TCRdb to the RACE reads, yields one record per CDR3 protein. The table shows fewer than 200,000 distinct CDR3 sequences, with about 30% occurring only once. Overall study findings and caveats: The count of PT1 expanded TCRs correlated positively with patch test score.

This clonotype was obtained from a woman aged 18-29 years with alopecia areata. Some clones in this sample may be carry-over from other donors' samples. This specimen was whole blood, taken in connection with sensitization to the hapten diphenylcyclopropenone (DPC). The chain links TRBV5-1 to TRBJ1-1; a possible D gene is TRBD1 (5 bases). Here the CDR3 reads CASSSRDRPRGTEAFF. The CDR3 nucleotides read TGCGCCAGCAGCTCCAGAGACCGACCAAGGGGAACTGAAGCTTTCTTT.